The 9 T cell receptor beta chains in this list originate from one sample, sequenced in a study of blood T cell repertoires in COVID-19. The data were produced by immunoSEQ multiplex PCR, yet TCRdb's version contains in-frame clones alone and is incomplete. The table lists more than 300,000 clones, more than 85% of them singletons. Sequencing was done on a sample of PBMCs or T cells enriched from blood (not recorded which). Receptor source: a woman in her 30s who had been exposed to COVID-19.

This clone occurred a few times. J is TRBJ2-2 and V is TRBV30; no firm D call. Looked up from germline, CDR1 is GTSNPN and CDR2 is SVGIG (reference sequence). Trimming left V 3 bases short and J 3 bases short, with 11 bases between. The CDR3 totals 14 residues. The DNA for the CDR3 is TGTGCCTGGAGCGAGGTGTGGGACACCGGGGAGCTGTTTTTT. Amino acid sequence: CAWSEVWDTGELFF. Full variable domain (remainder filled in from reference TRBV30 and TRBJ2-2): SQTIHQWPATLVQPVGSPLSLECTVEGTSNPNLYWYRQAAGRGLQLLFYSVGIGQISSEVPQNLSASRPQDRQFILSSKKLLLSDSGFYLCAWSEVWDTGELFFGEGSRLTVL.

This rearrangement joins TRBV7-9 to TRBJ1-2, with 7 bases fitting TRBD1. This CDR3 contains 14 residues. The V gene's germline CDR1 is SEHNR and CDR2 FQNEAQ (reference sequence). Unmatched junction bases numbered 5, after V lost 4 bases and J lost 3 bases. CDR3 sequence reads: CASSWTGTYYGYTF. The CDR3 DNA sequence: TGTGCCAGCAGCTGGACAGGAACTTACTATGGCTACACCTTC.

J is TRBJ2-5 and V is TRBV11-3; TRBD2 matches 7 bases. The germline gives CDR1 SGHNT, CDR2 YENEEA. CDR3 size: 15 residues. J was trimmed by 7 bases and V by 5 bases; bases with no gene match: 13. The CDR3 is CASSPFKETSRTQYF. DNA for the CDR3: TGTGCCAGCAGCCCGTTTAAGGAGACTAGCCGGACCCAGTACTTC.

The chain is built from TRBV12-3 or TRBV12-4 and TRBJ1-1; 11 bases fit TRBD1. This CDR3 has 12 amino acids. V shed 8 bases, J shed 9 bases, and the junction held 5 bases outside the gene matches. The chain's CDR3 is CASGQGAIKAFF. The CDR3 DNA follows: TGTGCCAGCGGACAGGGGGCGATTAAAGCTTTCTTT.

The chain employs TRBV29-1 and TRBJ1-2, with TRBD1 as a possible D gene (6 bases). In germline, CDR1 is SQVTM, CDR2 ANQGSEA. Trimming cost V 4 bases and J 6 bases, with 12 bases left between them. There are 12 residues in the CDR3. CDR3 sequence reads: CSVGWQGNGYTF. CDR3 nucleotide sequence: TGCAGCGTTGGGTGGCAGGGGAATGGCTACACCTTC.

The rearrangement uses TRBV19 and TRBJ2-5; D is possibly TRBD1 (6 bases). The germline V gene has CDR1 LNHDA and CDR2 SQIVND (reference sequence). CDR3 length: 14 residues. Trimming pared 7 bases from V and 2 bases from J, leaving 14 bases between. CDR3 nucleotides: TGTGCCAGTAAGGACAGCCAACATCAAGAGACCCAGTACTTC. Residues: CASKDSQHQETQYF.

This clone was observed a single time. The chain combines TRBV19 with TRBJ2-2; 9 nucleotides match TRBD2. In germline, CDR1 is LNHDA, CDR2 SQIVND (reference sequence). The CDR3 has 16 residues. The V gene end was trimmed by 1 base and the J gene end by 6 bases; junction bases not matched to a gene: 6. The CDR3 is CASSIVGGGASGELFF. In DNA form, the CDR3 reads TGTGCCAGTAGTATAGTTGGCGGGGGGGCGTCCGGGGAGCTGTTTTTT.

The J gene is TRBJ1-6, the V gene TRBV7-9; 7 nucleotides agree with TRBD1. The germline V gene encodes CDR1 SEHNR and CDR2 FQNEAQ (reference sequence). V trimming: 1 base; J trimming: 9 bases; junction bases outside the gene matches: 3. This CDR3 region has 14 residues. CDR3 bases: TGTGCCAGCAGCTTAGTAGGGGGCATTTCACCCCTCCACTTT. Its translation: CASSLVGGISPLHF.

The chain recombines TRBV7-6 with TRBJ2-1; 9 nucleotides align to TRBD2. CDR1 is SGHVS, CDR2 FNYEAQ, per germline. The CDR3 runs 17 residues. The trim removed 5 bases at V and 2 bases at J, leaving 10 bases unmatched. The CDR3 DNA reads TGTGCCAGCAGCCCAAATACGGGCGGGGGGGCCTACAATGAGCAGTTCTTC. This sequence encodes CASSPNTGGGAYNEQFF. The whole variable domain, remainder taken from reference TRBV7-6 and TRBJ2-1, is GAGVSQSPRYKVTKRGQDVALRCDPISGHVSLYWYRQALGQGPEFLTYFNYEAQQDKSGLPNDRFSAERPEGSISTLTIQRTEQRDSAMYRCASSPNTGGGAYNEQFFGPGTRLTVL.